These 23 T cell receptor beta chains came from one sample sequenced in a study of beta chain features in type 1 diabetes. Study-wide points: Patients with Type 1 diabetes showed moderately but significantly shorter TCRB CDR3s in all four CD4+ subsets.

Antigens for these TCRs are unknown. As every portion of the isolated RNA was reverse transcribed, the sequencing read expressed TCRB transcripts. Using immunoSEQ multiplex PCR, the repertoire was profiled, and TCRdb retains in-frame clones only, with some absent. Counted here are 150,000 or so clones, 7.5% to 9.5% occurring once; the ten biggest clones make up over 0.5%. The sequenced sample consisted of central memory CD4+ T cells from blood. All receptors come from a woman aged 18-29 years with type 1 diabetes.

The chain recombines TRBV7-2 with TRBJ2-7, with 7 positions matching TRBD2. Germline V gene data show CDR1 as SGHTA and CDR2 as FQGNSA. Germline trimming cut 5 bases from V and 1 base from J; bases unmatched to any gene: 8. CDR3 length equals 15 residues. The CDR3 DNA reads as TGTGCCAGCAGCGAGATGCTAGCGGTATCCTACGAGCAGTACTTC. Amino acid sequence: CASSEMLAVSYEQYF. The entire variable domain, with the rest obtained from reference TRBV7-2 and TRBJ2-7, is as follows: GAGVSQSPSNKVTEKGKDVELRCDPISGHTALYWYRQSLGQGLEFLIYFQGNSAPDKSGLPSDRFSAERTGGSVSTLTIQRTQQEDSAVYLCASSEMLAVSYEQYFGPGTRLTVT.

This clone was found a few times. This CDR3 is CASSPPGDRYGYTF. CDR3 nucleotide sequence: TGTGCCAGCTCACCACCGGGAGACCGCTATGGCTACACCTTC. This chain joins TRBV18 and TRBJ1-2; D remains unclear. This CDR3 is built from 14 residues. Trimming shortened V by 0 bases and J by 4 bases, and 9 bases separated the two germline ends. Germline V gene data show CDR1 as KGHSH and CDR2 as LQKENI.

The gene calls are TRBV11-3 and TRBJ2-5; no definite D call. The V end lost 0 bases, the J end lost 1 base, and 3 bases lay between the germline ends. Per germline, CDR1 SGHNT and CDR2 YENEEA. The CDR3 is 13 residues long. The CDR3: CASSLDIQETQYF. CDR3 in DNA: TGTGCCAGCAGCTTAGACATCCAAGAGACCCAGTACTTC.

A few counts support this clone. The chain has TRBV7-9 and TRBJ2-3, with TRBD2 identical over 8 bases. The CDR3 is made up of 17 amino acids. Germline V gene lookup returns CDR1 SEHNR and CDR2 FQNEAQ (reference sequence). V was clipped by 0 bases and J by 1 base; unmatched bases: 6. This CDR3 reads CASSLAKTSERTDTQYF. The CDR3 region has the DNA TGTGCCAGCAGCTTAGCGAAGACTAGCGAGCGCACAGATACGCAGTATTTT.

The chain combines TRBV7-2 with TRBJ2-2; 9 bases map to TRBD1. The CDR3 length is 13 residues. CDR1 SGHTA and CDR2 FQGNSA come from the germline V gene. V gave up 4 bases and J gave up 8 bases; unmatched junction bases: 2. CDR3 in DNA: TGTGCCAGCAGCTCACAGGGGGCAGGGGAGCTGTTTTTT. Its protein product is CASSSQGAGELFF.

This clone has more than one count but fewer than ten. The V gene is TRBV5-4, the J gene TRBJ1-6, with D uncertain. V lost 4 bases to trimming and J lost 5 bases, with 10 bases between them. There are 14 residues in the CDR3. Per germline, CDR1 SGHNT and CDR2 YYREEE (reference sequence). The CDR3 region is CASSLRGDNSPLHF. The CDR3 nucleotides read TGTGCCAGCAGCCTGAGAGGTGATAATTCACCCCTCCACTTT.

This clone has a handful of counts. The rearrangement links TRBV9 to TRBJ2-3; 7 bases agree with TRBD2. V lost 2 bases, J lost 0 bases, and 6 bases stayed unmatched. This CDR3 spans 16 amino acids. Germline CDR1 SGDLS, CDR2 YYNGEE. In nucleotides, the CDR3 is TGTGCCAGCAGCGTCGCAGCGGGGCTTAGCACAGATACGCAGTATTTT. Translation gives CASSVAAGLSTDTQYF.

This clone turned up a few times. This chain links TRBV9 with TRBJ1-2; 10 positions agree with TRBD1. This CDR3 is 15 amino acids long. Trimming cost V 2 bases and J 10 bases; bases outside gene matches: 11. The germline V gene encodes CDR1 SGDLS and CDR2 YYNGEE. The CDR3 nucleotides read TGTGCCAGCAGCGTCTCCGGGACAGGGGTGTACGACTACACCTTC. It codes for CASSVSGTGVYDYTF.

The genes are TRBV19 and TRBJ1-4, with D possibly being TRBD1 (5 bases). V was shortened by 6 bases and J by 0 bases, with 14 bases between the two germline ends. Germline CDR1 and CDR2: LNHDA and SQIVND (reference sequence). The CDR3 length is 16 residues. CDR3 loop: CASRQTVVATNEKLFF. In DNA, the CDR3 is TGTGCCAGTAGGCAGACAGTGGTCGCAACTAATGAAAAACTGTTTTTT.

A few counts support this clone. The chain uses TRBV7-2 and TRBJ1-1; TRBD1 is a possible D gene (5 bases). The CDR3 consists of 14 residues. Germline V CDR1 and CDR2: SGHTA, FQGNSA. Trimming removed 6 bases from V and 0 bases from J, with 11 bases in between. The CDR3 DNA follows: TGTGCCAGCAGTCAACAGGTGATGAACACTGAAGCTTTCTTT. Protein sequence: CASSQQVMNTEAFF. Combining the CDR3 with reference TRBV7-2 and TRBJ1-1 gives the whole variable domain GAGVSQSPSNKVTEKGKDVELRCDPISGHTALYWYRQSLGQGLEFLIYFQGNSAPDKSGLPSDRFSAERTGGSVSTLTIQRTQQEDSAVYLCASSQQVMNTEAFFGQGTRLTVV.

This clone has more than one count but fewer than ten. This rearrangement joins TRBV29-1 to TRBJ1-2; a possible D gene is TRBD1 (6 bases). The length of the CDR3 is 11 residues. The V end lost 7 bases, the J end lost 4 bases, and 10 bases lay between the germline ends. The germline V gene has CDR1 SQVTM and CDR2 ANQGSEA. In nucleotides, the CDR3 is TGCAGCGCTGGACAGCCCTATGGCTACACCTTC. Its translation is CSAGQPYGYTF.

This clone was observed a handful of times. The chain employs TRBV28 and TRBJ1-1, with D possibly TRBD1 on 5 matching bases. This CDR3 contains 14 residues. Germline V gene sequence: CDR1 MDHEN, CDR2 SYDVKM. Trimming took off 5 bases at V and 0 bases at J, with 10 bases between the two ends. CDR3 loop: CASSLRAVNTEAFF. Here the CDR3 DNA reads TGTGCCAGCAGTCTCAGGGCCGTGAACACTGAAGCTTTCTTT.

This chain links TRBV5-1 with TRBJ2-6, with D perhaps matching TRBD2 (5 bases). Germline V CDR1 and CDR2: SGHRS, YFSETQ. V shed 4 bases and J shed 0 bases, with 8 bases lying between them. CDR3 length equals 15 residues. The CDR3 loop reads CASSTSGSGANVLTF. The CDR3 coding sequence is TGCGCCAGCAGCACGAGCGGCTCTGGGGCCAACGTCCTGACTTTC.

CDR3 nucleotide sequence: TGTGCCAGCAGTTTAACAGGGGTGACAGATACGCAGTATTTT. Protein product: CASSLTGVTDTQYF. This sequence joins TRBV28 and TRBJ2-3; 7 bases fit TRBD1. J was trimmed by 3 bases and V by 2 bases; bases with no gene match: 2. This CDR3 region has 14 residues. Germline V gene data show CDR1 as MDHEN and CDR2 as SYDVKM. The full variable domain, completed using reference TRBV28 and TRBJ2-3, is DVKVTQSSRYLVKRTGEKVFLECVQDMDHENMFWYRQDPGLGLRLIYFSYDVKMKEKGDIPEGYSVSREKKERFSLILESASTNQTSMYLCASSLTGVTDTQYFGPGTRLTVL.

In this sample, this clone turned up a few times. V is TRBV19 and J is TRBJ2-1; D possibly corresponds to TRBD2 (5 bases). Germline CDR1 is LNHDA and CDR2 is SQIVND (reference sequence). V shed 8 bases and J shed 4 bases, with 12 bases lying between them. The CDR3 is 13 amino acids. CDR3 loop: CASSTIGYNEQFF. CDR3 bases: TGTGCCAGTTCGACTATCGGGTACAATGAGCAGTTCTTC.

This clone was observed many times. CDR3 DNA: TGCGCCAGCAGCCGTTACAGGGAGAACACTGAAGCTTTCTTT. As protein: CASSRYRENTEAFF. The chain recombines TRBV4-3 with TRBJ1-1; weak D call: TRBD1 (6 bases). V lost 4 bases and J 1 base, leaving 10 bases between the germline ends. Germline V gene lookup returns CDR1 LGHNA and CDR2 YSLEER. The length of the CDR3 is 14 residues.

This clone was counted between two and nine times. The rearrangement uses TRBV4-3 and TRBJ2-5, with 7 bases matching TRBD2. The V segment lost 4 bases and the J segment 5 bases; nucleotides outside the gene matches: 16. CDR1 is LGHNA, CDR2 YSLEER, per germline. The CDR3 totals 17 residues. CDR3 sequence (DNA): TGCGCCAGCAGCCGTCGCCCTAACGGGGGGTTAGGTGAGACCCAGTACTTC. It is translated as CASSRRPNGGLGETQYF.

In DNA, the CDR3 is TGCAGCGTTGAAGATTGGCGACAGGGGTCCTACGAGCAGTACTTC. Its protein is CSVEDWRQGSYEQYF. The chain links TRBV29-1 to TRBJ2-7, with TRBD1 matching 8 bases. Germline assignment: CDR1 SQVTM and CDR2 ANQGSEA. V was clipped by 0 bases and J by 1 base; unmatched bases: 5. The CDR3 is made up of 15 amino acids.

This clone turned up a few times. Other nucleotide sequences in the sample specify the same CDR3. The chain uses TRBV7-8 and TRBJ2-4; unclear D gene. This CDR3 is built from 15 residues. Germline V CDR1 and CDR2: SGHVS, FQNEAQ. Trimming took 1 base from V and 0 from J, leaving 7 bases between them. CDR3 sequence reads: CASSLGTVAKNIQYF. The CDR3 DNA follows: TGTGCCAGCAGCTTAGGCACGGTAGCCAAAAACATTCAGTACTTC.

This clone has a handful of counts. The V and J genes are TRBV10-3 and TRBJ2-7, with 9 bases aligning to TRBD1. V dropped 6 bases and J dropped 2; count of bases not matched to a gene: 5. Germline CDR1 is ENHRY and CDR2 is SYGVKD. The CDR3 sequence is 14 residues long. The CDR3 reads CAIRPRDRAYEQYF. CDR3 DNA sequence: TGTGCCATCAGGCCCCGGGACAGGGCCTACGAGCAGTACTTC.

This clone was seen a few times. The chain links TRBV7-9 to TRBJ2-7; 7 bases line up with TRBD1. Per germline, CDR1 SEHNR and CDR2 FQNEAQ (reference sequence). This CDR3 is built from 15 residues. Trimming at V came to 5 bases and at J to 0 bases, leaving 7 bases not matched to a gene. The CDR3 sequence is CASSLGTDSSYEQYF. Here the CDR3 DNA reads TGTGCCAGCAGCCTAGGGACAGACAGCTCCTACGAGCAGTACTTC.

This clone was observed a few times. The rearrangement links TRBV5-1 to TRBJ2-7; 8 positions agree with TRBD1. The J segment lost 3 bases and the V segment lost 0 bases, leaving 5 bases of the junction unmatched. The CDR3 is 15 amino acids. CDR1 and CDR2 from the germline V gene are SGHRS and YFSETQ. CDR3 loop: CASSLGGTGLYEQYF. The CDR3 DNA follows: TGCGCCAGCAGCTTGGGAGGGACAGGACTCTACGAGCAGTACTTC.

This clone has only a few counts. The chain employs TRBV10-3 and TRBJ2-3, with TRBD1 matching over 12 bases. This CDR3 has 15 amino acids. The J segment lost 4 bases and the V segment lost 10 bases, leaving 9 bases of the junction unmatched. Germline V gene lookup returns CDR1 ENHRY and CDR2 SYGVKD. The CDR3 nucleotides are TGTGCCACCAGGTCGGGACAGGGGGCATCAGATACGCAGTATTTT. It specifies CATRSGQGASDTQYF.